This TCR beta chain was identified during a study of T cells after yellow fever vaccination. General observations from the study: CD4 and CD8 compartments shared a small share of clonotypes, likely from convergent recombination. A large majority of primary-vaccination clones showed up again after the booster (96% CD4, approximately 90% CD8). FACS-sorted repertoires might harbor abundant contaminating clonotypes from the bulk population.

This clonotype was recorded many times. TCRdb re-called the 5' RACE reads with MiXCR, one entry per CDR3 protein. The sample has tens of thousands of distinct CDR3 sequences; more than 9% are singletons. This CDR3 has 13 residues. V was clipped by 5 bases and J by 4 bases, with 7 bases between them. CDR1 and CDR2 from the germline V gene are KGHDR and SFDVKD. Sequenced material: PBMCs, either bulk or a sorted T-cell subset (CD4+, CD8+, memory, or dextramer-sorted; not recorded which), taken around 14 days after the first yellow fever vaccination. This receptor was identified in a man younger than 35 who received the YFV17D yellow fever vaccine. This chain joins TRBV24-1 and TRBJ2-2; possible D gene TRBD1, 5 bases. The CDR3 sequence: CATSGQLTGELFF. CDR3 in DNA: TGTGCCACCAGTGGACAGCTCACCGGGGAGCTGTTTTTT.